Each of the 2 T cell receptor beta chains below was sequenced from the same sample in a study of cytomegalovirus exposure and HLA in healthy donors. Clones were sequenced by immunoSEQ multiplex PCR, and TCRdb holds only the in-frame ones, with some missing. Of about 260,000 clones listed, roughly 87% are singletons. Sequencing was carried out using PBMCs. These receptors all come from a woman aged 30 to 39 in good health and CMV-seronegative.

V gene TRBV29-1 combines with J gene TRBJ2-5, with TRBD2 identical over 8 bases. CDR1 and CDR2 from the germline V gene are SQVTM and ANQGSEA. The CDR3 loop spans 15 amino acids. With V trimmed by 3 bases and J by 5 bases, 11 bases remained unmatched. Here the CDR3 reads CSVDPTTGGGETQYF. The CDR3, as DNA: TGCAGCGTTGACCCGACGACAGGCGGGGGGGAGACCCAGTACTTC.

The chain is built from TRBV6-5 and TRBJ1-1; TRBD1 might be the D (6 bases). V gave up 6 bases and J gave up 11 bases, with 16 bases separating them. The germline gives CDR1 MNHEY, CDR2 SVGAGI. This CDR3 is built from 12 residues. CDR3 protein: CASSFRGKVAFF. The CDR3 DNA reads TGTGCCAGCAGCTTCAGGGGTAAGGTGGCTTTCTTT.